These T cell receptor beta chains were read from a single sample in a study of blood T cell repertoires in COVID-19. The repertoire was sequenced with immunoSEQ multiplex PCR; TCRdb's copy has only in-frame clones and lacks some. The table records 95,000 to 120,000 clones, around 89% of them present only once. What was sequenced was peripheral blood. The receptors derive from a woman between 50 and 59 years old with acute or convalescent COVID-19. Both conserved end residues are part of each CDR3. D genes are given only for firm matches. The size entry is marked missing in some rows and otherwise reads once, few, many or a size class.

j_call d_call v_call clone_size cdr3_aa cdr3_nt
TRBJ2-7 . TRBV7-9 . CASSLRNEQYF TGTGCCAGCAGCTTGAGAAACGAGCAGTACTTC
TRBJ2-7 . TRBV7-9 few CASSISSSEQYF TGTGCCAGCAGCATATCCAGTTCTGAGCAGTACTTC
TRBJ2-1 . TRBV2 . CASEGGLSYNEQFF TGTGCCAGCGAGGGCGGGCTCTCCTACAATGAGCAGTTCTTC
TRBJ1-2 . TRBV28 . CASSQTGIFSLHGYTF TGTGCCAGCAGTCAAACAGGGATATTTAGTTTGCATGGCTACACCTTC
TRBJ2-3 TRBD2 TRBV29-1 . CSVGLAASTDTQYF TGCAGCGTTGGACTAGCGGCTAGCACAGATACGCAGTATTTT
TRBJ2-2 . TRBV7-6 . CASSLEPPPTGELFF TGTGCCAGCAGTTTGGAGCCTCCTCCCACCGGGGAGCTGTTTTTT
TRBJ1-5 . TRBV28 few CASAEGSSNQPQHF TGTGCCAGCGCGGAGGGGTCCAGCAATCAGCCCCAGCATTTT
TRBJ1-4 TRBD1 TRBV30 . CAWSWFGTGVEKLFF TGTGCCTGGAGTTGGTTCGGGACAGGCGTCGAAAAACTGTTTTTT
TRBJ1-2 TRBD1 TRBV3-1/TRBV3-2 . CASSQDGQGLNYGYTF TGTGCCAGCAGCCAAGACGGACAGGGCCTTAACTATGGCTACACCTTC
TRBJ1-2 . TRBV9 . CASSVNPGDGYTF TGTGCCAGCAGCGTAAACCCGGGGGATGGCTACACCTTC
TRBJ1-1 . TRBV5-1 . CASSFGAARDTEAFF TGCGCCAGCAGCTTCGGCGCGGCCAGGGACACTGAAGCTTTCTTT
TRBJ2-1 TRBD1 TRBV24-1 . CATSDYRGEQFF TGTGCCACCAGTGATTACAGGGGTGAGCAGTTCTTC
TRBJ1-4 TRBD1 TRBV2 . CASSVTGGFNEKLFF TGTGCCAGCAGTGTGACAGGGGGGTTTAATGAAAAACTGTTTTTT
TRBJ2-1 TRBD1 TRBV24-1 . CATSDSKSGTGVNEQFF TGTGCCACCAGTGACTCAAAATCCGGGACAGGGGTGAATGAGCAGTTCTTC
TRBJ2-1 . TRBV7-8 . CASSRGGAYKYNEQFF TGTGCCAGCAGCCGTGGTGGAGCGTACAAGTACAATGAGCAGTTCTTC
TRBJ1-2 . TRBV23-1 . CASSQSRLRQPSNYGYTF TGCGCCAGCAGTCAATCACGCCTCAGACAGCCGAGTAACTATGGCTACACCTTC
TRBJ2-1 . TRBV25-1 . CASSEAGTGNNEQFF TGTGCCAGCAGTGAAGCCGGGACTGGTAACAATGAGCAGTTCTTC
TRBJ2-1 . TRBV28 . CASRGSRGYNEQFF TGTGCCAGCAGGGGGTCGCGGGGCTACAATGAGCAGTTCTTC
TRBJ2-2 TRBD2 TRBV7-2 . CASSSRLAGGRSTGELFF TGTGCCAGCAGCTCCCGACTAGCGGGGGGTCGATCCACCGGGGAGCTGTTTTTT
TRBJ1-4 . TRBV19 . CASSAQGRNEKLFF TGTGCCAGTAGCGCACAGGGCCGTAATGAAAAACTGTTTTTT
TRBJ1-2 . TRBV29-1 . CSVEYMDYGYTF TGCAGCGTTGAGTACATGGACTATGGCTACACCTTC
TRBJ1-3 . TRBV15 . CATSRDRPGRKDSSGNTIYF TGTGCCACCAGCAGAGATAGGCCTGGTCGTAAGGACAGTTCCGGAAACACCATATATTTT
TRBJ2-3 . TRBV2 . CASRGQLDTQYF TGTGCCAGCAGGGGGCAACTAGATACGCAGTATTTT
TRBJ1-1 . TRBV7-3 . CASSLYRDTEAFF TGTGCCAGCAGCTTATACAGGGACACTGAAGCTTTCTTT
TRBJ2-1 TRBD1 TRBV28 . CASSPPGTENNEQFF TGTGCCAGCAGTCCACCCGGGACAGAAAACAATGAGCAGTTCTTC
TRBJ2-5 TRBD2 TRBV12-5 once CASGLVAGGPLETQYF TGTGCTAGTGGTTTGGTAGCGGGGGGGCCTTTGGAGACCCAGTACTTC
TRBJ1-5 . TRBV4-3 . CASSQDRGNQPQHF TGCGCCAGCAGCCAAGACAGGGGCAATCAGCCCCAGCATTTT
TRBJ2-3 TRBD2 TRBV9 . CASSPAESGRAVDTQYF TGTGCCAGCAGCCCCGCGGAGAGCGGGAGGGCCGTAGATACGCAGTATTTT
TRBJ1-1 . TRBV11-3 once CASSSTGDPNTEAFF TGTGCCAGCAGCTCCACAGGAGATCCGAACACTGAAGCTTTCTTT
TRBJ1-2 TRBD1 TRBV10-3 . CAITGGYDYGYTF TGTGCCATAACAGGGGGCTACGACTATGGCTACACCTTC
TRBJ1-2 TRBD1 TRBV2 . CASSVYDRGAGYTF TGTGCCAGCAGTGTGTACGACAGGGGGGCGGGCTACACCTTC
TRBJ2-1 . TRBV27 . CASTGVDEQFF TGTGCCAGCACAGGGGTCGATGAGCAGTTCTTC
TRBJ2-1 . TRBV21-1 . CASSKIDSRGDSDIHEQFF TGTGCCAGCAGCAAAATCGACAGTCGAGGAGACTCCGATATCCATGAGCAGTTCTTC
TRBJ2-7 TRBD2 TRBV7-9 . CASSGTSVSYEQYF TGTGCCAGCAGCGGGACTAGTGTCTCCTACGAGCAGTACTTC
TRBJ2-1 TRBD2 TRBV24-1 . CATSDSLSGEDKNNEQFF TGTGCCACCAGTGACTCTCTAAGCGGGGAGGATAAAAACAATGAGCAGTTCTTC
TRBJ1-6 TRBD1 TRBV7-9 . CASSLEGANNSPLHF TGTGCCAGCAGCTTAGAGGGGGCGAATAATTCACCCCTCCACTTT
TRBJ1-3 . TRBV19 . CASNGDTIYF TGTGCCAGTAACGGGGACACCATATATTTT
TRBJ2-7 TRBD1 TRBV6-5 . CASSQGALSYEQYF TGTGCCAGCAGTCAGGGGGCCTTATCCTACGAGCAGTACTTC
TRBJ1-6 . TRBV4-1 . CASSQRGGGGSYNSPLHF TGCGCCAGCAGCCAAAGGGGGGGTGGAGGCTCCTATAATTCACCCCTCCACTTT
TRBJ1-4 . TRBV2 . CASSESVSGLRGVKEKLFF TGTGCCAGCAGTGAGAGTGTGTCAGGACTAAGGGGTGTAAAGGAAAAACTGTTTTTT
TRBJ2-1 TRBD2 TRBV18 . CASSPVPGGPGEQFF TGTGCCAGCTCACCAGTCCCGGGGGGGCCGGGTGAGCAGTTCTTC
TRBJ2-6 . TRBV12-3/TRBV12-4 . CASSTGKYNVLTF TGTGCCAGCAGTACAGGGAAATACAACGTCCTGACTTTC
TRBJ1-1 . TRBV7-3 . CASSSGVSTEAFF TGTGCCAGCAGCTCCGGAGTATCCACTGAAGCTTTCTTT
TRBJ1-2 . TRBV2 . CASSDGSPYGYTF TGTGCCAGCAGTGATGGGAGCCCCTATGGCTACACCTTC
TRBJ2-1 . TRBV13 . CASSLGLTASNEQFF TGTGCCAGCAGCTTAGGCCTCACGGCTAGCAATGAGCAGTTCTTC
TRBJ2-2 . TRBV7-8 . CASSLVRERSGELFF TGTGCCAGCAGCTTAGTTAGGGAGCGTTCCGGGGAGCTGTTTTTT